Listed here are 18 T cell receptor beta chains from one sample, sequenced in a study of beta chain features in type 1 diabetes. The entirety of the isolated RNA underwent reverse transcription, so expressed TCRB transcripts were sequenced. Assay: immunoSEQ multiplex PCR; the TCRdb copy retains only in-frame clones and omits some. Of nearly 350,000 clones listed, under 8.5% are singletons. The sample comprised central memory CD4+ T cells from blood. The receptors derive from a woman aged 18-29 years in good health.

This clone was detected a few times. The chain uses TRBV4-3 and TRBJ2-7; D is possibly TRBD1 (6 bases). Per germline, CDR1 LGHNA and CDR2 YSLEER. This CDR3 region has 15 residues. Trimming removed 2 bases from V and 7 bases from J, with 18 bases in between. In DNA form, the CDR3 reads TGCGCCAGCAGCCAATCAGGCCAGGGGAGTGGTGAGCAGTACTTC. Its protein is CASSQSGQGSGEQYF.

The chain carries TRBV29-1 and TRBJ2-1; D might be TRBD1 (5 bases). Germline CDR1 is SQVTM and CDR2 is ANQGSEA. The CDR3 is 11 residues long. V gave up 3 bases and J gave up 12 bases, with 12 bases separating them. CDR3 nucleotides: TGCAGCGTTGATGTTGACCAGGGGCAGTTCTTC. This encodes CSVDVDQGQFF.

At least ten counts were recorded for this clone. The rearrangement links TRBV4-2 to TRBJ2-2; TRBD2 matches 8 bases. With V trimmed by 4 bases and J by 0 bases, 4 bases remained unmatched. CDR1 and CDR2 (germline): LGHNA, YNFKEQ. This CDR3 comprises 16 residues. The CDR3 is CASSLQLAANTGELFF. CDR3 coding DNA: TGTGCCAGCAGCCTCCAACTAGCGGCGAACACCGGGGAGCTGTTTTTT.

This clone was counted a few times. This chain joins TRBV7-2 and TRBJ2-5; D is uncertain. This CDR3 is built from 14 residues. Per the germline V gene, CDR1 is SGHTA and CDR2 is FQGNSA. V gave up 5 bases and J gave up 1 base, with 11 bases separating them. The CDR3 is CASSRGRLQETQYF. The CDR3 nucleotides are TGTGCCAGCAGCCGCGGACGGCTCCAAGAGACCCAGTACTTC.

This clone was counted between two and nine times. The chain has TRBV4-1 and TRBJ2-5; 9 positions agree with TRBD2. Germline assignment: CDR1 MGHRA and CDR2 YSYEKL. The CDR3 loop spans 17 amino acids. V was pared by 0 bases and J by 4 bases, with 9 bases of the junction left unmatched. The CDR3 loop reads CASSQDPSGIGGETQYF. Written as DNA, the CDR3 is TGCGCCAGCAGCCAAGATCCTAGCGGGATTGGTGGAGAGACCCAGTACTTC.

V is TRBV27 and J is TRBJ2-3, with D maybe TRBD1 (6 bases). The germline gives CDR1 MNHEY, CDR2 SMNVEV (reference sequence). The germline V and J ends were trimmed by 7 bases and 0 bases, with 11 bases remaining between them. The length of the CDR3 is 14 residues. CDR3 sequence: CASTLQGSTDTQYF. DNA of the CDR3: TGTGCCAGCACCTTACAGGGTAGCACAGATACGCAGTATTTT.

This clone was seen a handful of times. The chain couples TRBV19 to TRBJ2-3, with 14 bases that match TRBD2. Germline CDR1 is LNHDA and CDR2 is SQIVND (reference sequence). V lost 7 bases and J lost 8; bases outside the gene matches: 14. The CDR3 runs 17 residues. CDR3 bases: TGTGCCAGTACGCCCCTCCCGGGACTAGCGGGAGAGGGTACGCAGTATTTT. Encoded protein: CASTPLPGLAGEGTQYF.

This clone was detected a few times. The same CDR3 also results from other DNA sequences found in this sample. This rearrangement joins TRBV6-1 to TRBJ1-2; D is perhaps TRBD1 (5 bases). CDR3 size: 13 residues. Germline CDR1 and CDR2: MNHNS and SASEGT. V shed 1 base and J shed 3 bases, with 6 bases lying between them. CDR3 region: CASSEGQHYGYTF. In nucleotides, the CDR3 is TGTGCCAGCAGTGAAGGACAGCACTATGGCTACACCTTC.

The CDR3 sequence: CASSYSNGPYEQYF. In nucleotides, the CDR3 is TGTGCCAGCAGTTACTCGAACGGACCTTACGAGCAGTACTTC. The rearrangement links TRBV6-6 to TRBJ2-7; D remains ambiguous. V was pared by 0 bases and J by 4 bases, with 10 bases between. The CDR3 is made up of 14 amino acids. Germline V lookup: CDR1 MNHNY, CDR2 SVGAGI (reference sequence).

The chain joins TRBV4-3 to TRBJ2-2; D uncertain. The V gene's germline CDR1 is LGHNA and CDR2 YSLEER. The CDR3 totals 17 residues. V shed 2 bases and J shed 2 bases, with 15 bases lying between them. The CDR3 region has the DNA TGCGCCAGCAGCCAATCCCTACCCCGTTTCAACACCGGGGAGCTGTTTTTT. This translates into CASSQSLPRFNTGELFF.

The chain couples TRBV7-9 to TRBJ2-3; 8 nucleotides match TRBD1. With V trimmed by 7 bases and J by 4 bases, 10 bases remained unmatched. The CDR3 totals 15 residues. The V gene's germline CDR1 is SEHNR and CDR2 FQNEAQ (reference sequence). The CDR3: CASTSGGSRSDTQYF. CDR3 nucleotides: TGTGCCAGCACCTCAGGGGGCAGTAGGTCAGATACGCAGTATTTT.

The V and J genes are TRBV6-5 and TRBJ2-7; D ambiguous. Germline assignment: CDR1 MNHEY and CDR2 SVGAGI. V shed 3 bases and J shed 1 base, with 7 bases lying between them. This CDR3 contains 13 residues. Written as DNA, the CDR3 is TGTGCCAGCAGTTATTCCCAGTCCTACGAGCAGTACTTC. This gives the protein CASSYSQSYEQYF.

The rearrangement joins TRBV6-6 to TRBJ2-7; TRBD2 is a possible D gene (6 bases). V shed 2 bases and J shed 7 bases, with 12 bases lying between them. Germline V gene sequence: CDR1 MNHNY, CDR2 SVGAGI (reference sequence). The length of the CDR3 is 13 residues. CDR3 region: CASSYGGTHEQYF. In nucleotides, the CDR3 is TGTGCCAGCAGTTACGGTGGGACTCATGAGCAGTACTTC.

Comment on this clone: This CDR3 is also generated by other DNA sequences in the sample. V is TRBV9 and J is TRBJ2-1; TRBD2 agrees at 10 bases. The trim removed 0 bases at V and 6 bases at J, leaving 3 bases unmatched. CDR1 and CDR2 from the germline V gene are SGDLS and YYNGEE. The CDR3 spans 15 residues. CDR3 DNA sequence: TGTGCCAGCAGCGTAGGGACTAGCGGAAGCAATGAGCAGTTCTTC. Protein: CASSVGTSGSNEQFF.

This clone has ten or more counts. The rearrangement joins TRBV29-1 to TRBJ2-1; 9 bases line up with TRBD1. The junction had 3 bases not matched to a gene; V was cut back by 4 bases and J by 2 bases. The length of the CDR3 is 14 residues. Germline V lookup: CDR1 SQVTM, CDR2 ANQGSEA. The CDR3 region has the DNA TGCAGCGTTGGAGGGACAGGGACCTACAATGAGCAGTTCTTC. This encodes CSVGGTGTYNEQFF.

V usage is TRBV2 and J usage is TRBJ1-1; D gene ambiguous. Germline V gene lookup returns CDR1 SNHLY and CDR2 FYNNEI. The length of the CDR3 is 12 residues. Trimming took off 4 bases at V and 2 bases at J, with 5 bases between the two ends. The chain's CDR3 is CASSVFNTEAFF. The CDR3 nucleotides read TGTGCCAGCAGTGTTTTTAACACTGAAGCTTTCTTT.

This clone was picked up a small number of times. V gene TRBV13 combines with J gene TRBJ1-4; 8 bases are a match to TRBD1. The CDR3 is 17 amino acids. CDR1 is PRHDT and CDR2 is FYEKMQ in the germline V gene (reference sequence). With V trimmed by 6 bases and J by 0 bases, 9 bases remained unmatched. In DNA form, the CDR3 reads TGTGCCAGCAGTTCGGGACAGGCACATCCAACTAATGAAAAACTGTTTTTT. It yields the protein CASSSGQAHPTNEKLFF.

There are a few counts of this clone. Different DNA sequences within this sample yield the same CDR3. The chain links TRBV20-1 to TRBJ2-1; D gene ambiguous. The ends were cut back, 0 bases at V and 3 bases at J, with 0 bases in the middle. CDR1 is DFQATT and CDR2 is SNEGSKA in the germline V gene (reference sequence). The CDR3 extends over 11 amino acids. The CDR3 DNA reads TGCAGTGCTAGAGACTACAATGAGCAGTTCTTC. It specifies CSARDYNEQFF.